The source of this T cell receptor beta chain is a study of T cells in Graves' hyperthyroidism and ophthalmopathy. Authors of the study amplified TCR beta CDR3 regions from RNA transcripts. TCR CDR3 underwent first-round RT-PCR with the HTBI primer set. TCRdb re-called the multiplex PCR reads through MiXCR, storing one row per CDR3 protein. The top ten hold roughly 8.3% of the sample, which has a few hundred thousand distinct CDR3 sequences, around 14% seen once. This clonotype was picked up many times. Trimming removed 6 bases from V and 2 bases from J, with 11 bases in between. CDR3 length equals 13 residues. Per germline, CDR1 MNHEY and CDR2 SMNVEV (reference sequence).

The V call is TRBV27, the J call TRBJ2-7, with D uncertain. The clonotype comes from a woman between 18 and 30 years old with Graves' hyperthyroidism. Sample: blood. The chain's CDR3 is CASSPDGAYEQYF. CDR3 DNA: TGTGCCAGCAGCCCGGACGGAGCCTACGAGCAGTACTTC.